One and the same sample provided the 23 T cell receptor beta chains below, sequenced in a study of cytomegalovirus exposure and HLA in healthy donors. PCR employed 60 Vbeta and 13 Jbeta primers. TCRdb's table, derived via immunoSEQ multiplex PCR, lists solely in-frame clones and lacks some. The sample has 150,000 to 250,000 clones; 75% to 85% are singletons. Material: PBMCs. The receptor source for this set is a woman between 50 and 59 years old in good health and CMV-seropositive.

This clone was seen more than once but under ten times. A read error may account for a junction end that differs from germline. This chain links TRBV2 with TRBJ2-4, with 9 bases matching TRBD2. There are 15 residues in the CDR3. Germline CDR1 SNHLY, CDR2 FYNNEI. Here the CDR3 DNA reads TGTGCCAGCAAAGTAGCGGGGGCCACCAAAAACAGTCAGTACTTC. It translates to CASKVAGATKNSQYF.

This rearrangement joins TRBV2 to TRBJ1-5, with 7 bases that match TRBD1. Germline CDR1 is SNHLY and CDR2 is FYNNEI. The CDR3 is made up of 13 amino acids. Trimming removed 4 bases from V and 5 bases from J; junction bases left unmatched: 2. In DNA, the CDR3 is TGTGCCAGCAGTGTGACAGGGCATCAGCCCCAGCATTTT. It specifies CASSVTGHQPQHF.

The V call is TRBV28, the J call TRBJ1-2; 10 bases match TRBD1. The CDR3 runs 13 residues. Trimming removed 4 bases from V and 5 bases from J; junction bases left unmatched: 1. Germline loops: CDR1 MDHEN, CDR2 SYDVKM. The CDR3 region has the DNA TGTGCCAGCAGTTCGGACAGGGGGTATGGCTACACCTTC. Translating gives CASSSDRGYGYTF.

V gene TRBV27 combines with J gene TRBJ2-5; D ambiguous. The CDR3 spans 12 residues. Germline V CDR1 and CDR2: MNHEY, SMNVEV (reference sequence). Between the trimmed V and J ends, which lost 6 bases and 7 bases, there was a span of 12 bases. This CDR3 reads CASSTTPGTQYF. The CDR3 coding sequence is TGTGCCAGCAGCACCACCCCCGGGACCCAGTACTTC.

The chain joins TRBV6-4 to TRBJ2-7; 7 positions match TRBD1. Per the germline V gene, CDR1 is MRHNA and CDR2 is SNTAGT. The V and J ends lost 10 bases and 4 bases, in that order; junction bases with no gene match: 13. The CDR3 extends over 14 amino acids. In DNA, the CDR3 is TGTGCCACCCGGAGCGGTACAGGGGATTACGAGCAGTACTTC. Encoded protein: CATRSGTGDYEQYF.

The V and J genes are TRBV5-1 and TRBJ2-3, with 13 bases identical to TRBD2. The CDR3 is made up of 16 amino acids. With V trimmed by 2 bases and J by 6 bases, 6 bases remained unmatched. Germline V gives CDR1 SGHRS, CDR2 YFSETQ. The DNA of the CDR3 is TGCGCCAGCAGCTTAGGACTAGCGGGAGCCCGGGATACGCAGTATTTT. Amino acid sequence: CASSLGLAGARDTQYF.

The chain uses TRBV11-2 and TRBJ1-4; D uncertain. The CDR3 covers 14 residues. Trimming removed 3 bases from V and 0 bases from J, with 5 bases in between. Germline V gene sequence: CDR1 SGHAT, CDR2 FQNNGV. The CDR3 loop reads CASSFTSTNEKLFF. CDR3 bases: TGTGCCAGCAGCTTCACATCAACTAATGAAAAACTGTTTTTT.

The chain couples TRBV19 to TRBJ1-2; 8 positions agree with TRBD1. CDR3 size: 15 residues. Germline V gene sequence: CDR1 LNHDA, CDR2 SQIVND (reference sequence). V shed 5 bases and J 1 base; nucleotides not matched to a gene: 6. The DNA for the CDR3 is TGTGCCAGTAGTCCGGGACAGGCTTTTAACTATGGCTACACCTTC. The encoded protein is CASSPGQAFNYGYTF.

This sequence joins TRBV12-2 and TRBJ1-1. TRBV12-2 is marked as a pseudogene. CDR3 length equals 13 residues. CDR3 coding DNA: TGTGCAAGTCGCTTAGGACCGGGGACTGAAGCTTTCTTT. Translation: CASRLGPGTEAFF.

This sequence joins TRBV30 and TRBJ2-3; a possible D gene is TRBD2 (6 bases). The CDR3 is made up of 16 amino acids. V was clipped by 2 bases and J by 6 bases, with 21 bases between them. From germline, CDR1 is GTSNPN and CDR2 SVGIG (reference sequence). DNA for the CDR3: TGTGCCTGGAGTTCCCATCAGCGGGCTTTTCGGGATACGCAGTATTTT. Translated, it gives CAWSSHQRAFRDTQYF.

V and J are TRBV5-1 and TRBJ1-5; D is ambiguous. The CDR3 has 15 amino acids. Germline V gene data show CDR1 as SGHRS and CDR2 as YFSETQ. The V gene lost 1 base and the J gene lost 1 base, with 9 bases spanning the gap. CDR3 residues: CASSLLGESNQPQHF. For the CDR3, the DNA is TGCGCCAGCAGCTTGTTGGGAGAAAGCAATCAGCCCCAGCATTTT.

The rearrangement links TRBV19 to TRBJ2-1, with 9 positions matching TRBD1. CDR3 length equals 15 residues. J was trimmed by 7 bases and V by 7 bases; bases with no gene match: 11. From germline, CDR1 is LNHDA and CDR2 SQIVND (reference sequence). For the CDR3, the DNA is TGTGCCAGTACCATGAGGGACAGGGTCTCTAATGAGCAGTTCTTC. Encoded protein: CASTMRDRVSNEQFF. Filled out from reference TRBV19 and TRBJ2-1, the complete variable domain reads DGGITQSPKYLFRKEGQNVTLSCEQNLNHDAMYWYRQDPGQGLRLIYYSQIVNDFQKGDIAEGYSVSREKKESFPLTVTSAQKNPTAFYLCASTMRDRVSNEQFFGPGTRLTVL.

A single count supports this clone. The CDR3 spells CASTPLAREASTDTQYF. Written as DNA, the CDR3 is TGTGCCAGCACCCCCCTCGCCCGGGAGGCTAGCACAGATACGCAGTATTTT. The chain joins TRBV13 to TRBJ2-3; 7 nucleotides line up with TRBD2. The junction had 13 bases not matched to a gene; V was cut back by 7 bases and J by 0 bases. Germline V gives CDR1 PRHDT, CDR2 FYEKMQ (reference sequence). The CDR3 is 17 residues long.

This clone was found a few times. The V call is TRBV5-1, the J call TRBJ1-1, with TRBD1 matching over 7 bases. Germline V gene data show CDR1 as SGHRS and CDR2 as YFSETQ. V lost 0 bases, J lost 0 bases, and 8 bases stayed unmatched. The CDR3 contains 17 residues. The CDR3 loop is CASSLARDSGLNTEAFF. The CDR3 DNA follows: TGCGCCAGCAGCTTGGCCCGGGACAGCGGATTGAACACTGAAGCTTTCTTT.

The chain uses TRBV6-5 and TRBJ2-2, with a possible D match to TRBD1 (5 bases). The length of the CDR3 is 14 residues. Germline V gives CDR1 MNHEY, CDR2 SVGAGI. Trimming removed 6 bases from V and 5 bases from J, with 13 bases in between. The CDR3 nucleotides are TGTGCCAGCAGGGGGCAGGGCTGGACCGGGGAGCTGTTTTTT. Amino acids: CASRGQGWTGELFF.

This chain links TRBV25-1 with TRBJ2-5, with 7 bases fitting TRBD1. This CDR3 spans 16 amino acids. V lost 6 bases, J lost 3 bases, and 13 bases stayed unmatched. From germline, CDR1 is MGHDK and CDR2 SYGVNS. CDR3 sequence: CASSLDRAWMEETQYF. The CDR3 nucleotides are TGTGCCAGCAGCCTAGACAGGGCGTGGATGGAAGAGACCCAGTACTTC.

The J gene is TRBJ2-5, the V gene TRBV6-1; perhaps TRBD2 as D (5 bases). The V end lost 9 bases, the J end lost 11 bases, and 19 bases lay between the germline ends. This CDR3 is built from 12 residues. Germline CDR1 MNHNS, CDR2 SASEGT. The CDR3, as DNA: TGTGCCAGTGGAAGGTTTCCCTGGGAGCAGTACTTC. Translated, it gives CASGRFPWEQYF.

The chain uses TRBV10-3 and TRBJ1-1; TRBD1 matches 7 bases. Trimming took 5 bases from V and 6 from J; bases not matched to a gene: 12. This CDR3 is 15 amino acids long. CDR1 and CDR2 (germline): ENHRY, SYGVKD. This CDR3 is CAISPGQGDIAEAFF. CDR3 DNA sequence: TGTGCCATCAGTCCAGGGCAGGGGGATATCGCTGAAGCTTTCTTT.

Comment on this clone: This CDR3 is also generated by other DNA sequences in the sample. The V and J genes are TRBV27 and TRBJ2-3, with 9 bases matching TRBD1. The germline gives CDR1 MNHEY, CDR2 SMNVEV (reference sequence). Losses at the gene ends were 1 base for V and 3 bases for J; bases not matched to a gene: 2. The CDR3 covers 15 residues. As DNA, the CDR3 is TGTGCCAGCAGTTTATATGGACAGGGGACAGATACGCAGTATTTT. Its protein product is CASSLYGQGTDTQYF.

This chain uses TRBV10-3 with TRBJ2-7; D not certain. CDR3 length: 14 residues. Looked up from germline, CDR1 is ENHRY and CDR2 is SYGVKD. V was clipped by 0 bases and J by 2 bases, with 8 bases between them. The CDR3 DNA follows: TGTGCCATCAGTGAGTCGAACATCCCCTACGAGCAGTACTTC. This encodes CAISESNIPYEQYF.

This chain links TRBV27 with TRBJ2-1, with 8 nucleotides matching TRBD2. V shed 2 bases, J shed 8 bases, and the junction held 11 bases outside the gene matches. The CDR3 covers 16 residues. Germline V gene sequence: CDR1 MNHEY, CDR2 SMNVEV (reference sequence). The CDR3 DNA follows: TGTGCCAGCAGTTTAGACGGGAGGGCCCAGGGCGATGAGCAGTTCTTC. Amino acids: CASSLDGRAQGDEQFF.

This clone was recorded a few times. The rearrangement joins TRBV7-9 to TRBJ1-2; 9 nucleotides align to TRBD1. CDR1 is SEHNR and CDR2 is FQNEAQ in the germline V gene (reference sequence). The J segment lost 8 bases and the V segment lost 5 bases, leaving 6 bases of the junction unmatched. The CDR3 sequence is 13 residues long. The CDR3 bases are TGTGCCAGCAGCCGGGACAGGGTAGACGGCTACACCTTC. Protein product: CASSRDRVDGYTF.

The chain carries TRBV27 and TRBJ2-5, with a weak D call TRBD1 (5 bases). The last part of the DNA fits TRBJ2-7 better; the J call may be wrong. This CDR3 spans 14 amino acids. Per germline, CDR1 MNHEY and CDR2 SMNVEV (reference sequence). In nucleotides, the CDR3 is TGTGCCAGCAGCCCGGACATAGAGTGGTACGAGCAGTACTTC. It is translated as CASSPDIEWYEQYF.